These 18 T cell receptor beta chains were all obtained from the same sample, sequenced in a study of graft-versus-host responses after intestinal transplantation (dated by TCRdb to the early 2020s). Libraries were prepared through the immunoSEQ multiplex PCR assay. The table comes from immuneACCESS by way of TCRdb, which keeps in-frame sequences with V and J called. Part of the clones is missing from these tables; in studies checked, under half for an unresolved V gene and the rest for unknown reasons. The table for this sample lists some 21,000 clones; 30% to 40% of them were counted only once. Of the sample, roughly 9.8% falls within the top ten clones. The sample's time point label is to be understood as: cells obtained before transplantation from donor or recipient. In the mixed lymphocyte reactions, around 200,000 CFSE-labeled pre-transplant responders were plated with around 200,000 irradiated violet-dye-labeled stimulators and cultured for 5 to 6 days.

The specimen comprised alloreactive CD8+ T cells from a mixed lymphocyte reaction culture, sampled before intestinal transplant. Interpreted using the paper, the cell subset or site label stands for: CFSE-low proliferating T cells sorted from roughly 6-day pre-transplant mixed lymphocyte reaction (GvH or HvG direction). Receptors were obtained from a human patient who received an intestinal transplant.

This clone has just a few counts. This CDR3 is CASSVAGILPGELFF. The CDR3 region has the DNA TGTGCCAGCAGCGTAGCAGGGATCTTGCCCGGGGAGCTGTTTTTT. The chain has TRBV9 and TRBJ2-2; TRBD1 is a possible D gene (5 bases). Germline V gene sequence: CDR1 SGDLS, CDR2 YYNGEE. V dropped 0 bases and J dropped 6 bases, with 12 bases sitting between them. This CDR3 is built from 15 residues.

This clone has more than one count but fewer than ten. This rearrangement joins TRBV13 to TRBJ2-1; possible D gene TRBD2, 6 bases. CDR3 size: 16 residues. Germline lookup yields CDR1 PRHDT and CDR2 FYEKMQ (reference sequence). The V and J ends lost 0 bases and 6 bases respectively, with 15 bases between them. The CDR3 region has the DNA TGTGCCAGCAGCTTAGGTTTGGGCGGGACGGGCAATGAGCAGTTCTTC. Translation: CASSLGLGGTGNEQFF.

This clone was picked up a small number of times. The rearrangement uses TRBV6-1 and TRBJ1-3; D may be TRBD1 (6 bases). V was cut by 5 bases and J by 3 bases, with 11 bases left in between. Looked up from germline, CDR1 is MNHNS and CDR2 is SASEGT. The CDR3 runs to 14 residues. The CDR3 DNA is TGTGCCAGCAGTCACAGGGTTGGTGGAAACACCATATATTTT. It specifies CASSHRVGGNTIYF.

The DNA of the CDR3 is TGTGCCAGCAGGGAGATCGACGATGAGCAGTTCTTC. The encoded protein is CASREIDDEQFF. The chain is built from TRBV7-9 and TRBJ2-1; no definite D call. The germline V gene encodes CDR1 SEHNR and CDR2 FQNEAQ (reference sequence). Between the trimmed V and J ends, which lost 6 bases and 8 bases, there was a span of 11 bases. The CDR3 sequence is 12 residues long.

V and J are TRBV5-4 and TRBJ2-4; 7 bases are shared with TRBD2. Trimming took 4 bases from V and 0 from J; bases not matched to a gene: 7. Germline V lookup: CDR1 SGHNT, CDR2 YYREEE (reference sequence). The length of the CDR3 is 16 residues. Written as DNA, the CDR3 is TGTGCCAGCAGCCCCTTGGGGGAGGGAGCCAAAAACATTCAGTACTTC. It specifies CASSPLGEGAKNIQYF.

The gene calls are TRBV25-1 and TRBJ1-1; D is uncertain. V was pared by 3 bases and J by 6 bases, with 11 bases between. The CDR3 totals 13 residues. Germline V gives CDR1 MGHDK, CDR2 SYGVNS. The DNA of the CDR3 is TGTGCCAGCAGTGAGGGAGGGATCGCTGAAGCTTTCTTT. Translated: CASSEGGIAEAFF.

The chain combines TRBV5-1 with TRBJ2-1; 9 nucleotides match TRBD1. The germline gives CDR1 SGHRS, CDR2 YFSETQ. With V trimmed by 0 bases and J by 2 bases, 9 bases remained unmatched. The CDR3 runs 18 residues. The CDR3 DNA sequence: TGCGCCAGCAGCTTGGGGGCCACAGGGGGCTGGACCTACAATGAGCAGTTCTTC. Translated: CASSLGATGGWTYNEQFF.

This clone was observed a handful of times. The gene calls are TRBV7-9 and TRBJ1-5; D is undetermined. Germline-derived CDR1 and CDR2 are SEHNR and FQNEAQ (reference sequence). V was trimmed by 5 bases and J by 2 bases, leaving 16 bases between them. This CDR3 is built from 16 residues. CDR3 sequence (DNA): TGTGCCAGCAGCCAAGAAAGGGTCGGGGGCAATCAGCCCCAGCATTTT. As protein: CASSQERVGGNQPQHF.

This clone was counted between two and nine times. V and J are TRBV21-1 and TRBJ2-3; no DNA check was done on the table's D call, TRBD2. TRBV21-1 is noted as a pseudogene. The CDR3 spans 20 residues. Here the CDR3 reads CASSKANPPSGGTKTDTQYF. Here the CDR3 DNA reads TGTGCCAGCAGCAAAGCTAATCCCCCTTCGGGAGGGACGAAGACAGATACGCAGTATTTT.

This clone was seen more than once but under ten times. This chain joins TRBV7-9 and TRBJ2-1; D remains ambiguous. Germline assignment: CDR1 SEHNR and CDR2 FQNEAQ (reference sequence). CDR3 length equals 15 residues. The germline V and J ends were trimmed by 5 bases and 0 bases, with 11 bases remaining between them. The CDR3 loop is CASSPGWSSYNEQFF. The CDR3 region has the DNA TGTGCCAGCAGCCCCGGTTGGAGCTCCTACAATGAGCAGTTCTTC.

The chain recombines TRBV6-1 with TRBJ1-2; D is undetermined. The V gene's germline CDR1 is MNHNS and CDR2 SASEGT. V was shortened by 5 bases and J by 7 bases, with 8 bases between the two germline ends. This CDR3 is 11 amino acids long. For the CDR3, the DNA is TGTGCCAGCAGTTATTCTGTTGGCTACACCTTC. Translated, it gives CASSYSVGYTF.

The CDR3 is CASSKGQREFHNEQFF. CDR3 sequence (DNA): TGTGCCAGCAGCAAAGGCCAGCGGGAGTTCCACAATGAGCAGTTCTTC. V gene TRBV21-1 combines with J gene TRBJ2-1; the table's D gene call, TRBD2, was not cross checked with the DNA. TRBV21-1 is shown as a pseudogene. The CDR3 is 16 amino acids.

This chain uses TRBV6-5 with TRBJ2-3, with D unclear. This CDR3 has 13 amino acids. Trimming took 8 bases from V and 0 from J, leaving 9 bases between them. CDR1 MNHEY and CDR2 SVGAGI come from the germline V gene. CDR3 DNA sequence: TGTGCCAGCTCAGGCTACAGCACAGATACGCAGTATTTT. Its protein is CASSGYSTDTQYF.

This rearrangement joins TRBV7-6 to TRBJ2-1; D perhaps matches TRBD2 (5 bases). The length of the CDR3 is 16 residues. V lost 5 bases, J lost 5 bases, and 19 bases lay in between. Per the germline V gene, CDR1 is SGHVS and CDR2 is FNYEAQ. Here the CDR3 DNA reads TGTGCCAGCAGCACACTGACGAATGGAGGCCACAATGAGCAGTTCTTC. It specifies CASSTLTNGGHNEQFF.

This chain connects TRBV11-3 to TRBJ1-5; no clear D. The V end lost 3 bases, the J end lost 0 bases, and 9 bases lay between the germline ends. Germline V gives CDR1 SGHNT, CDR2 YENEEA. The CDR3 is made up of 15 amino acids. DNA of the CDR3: TGTGCCAGCAGCTTGACGGGTTATAGCAATCAGCCCCAGCATTTT. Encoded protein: CASSLTGYSNQPQHF. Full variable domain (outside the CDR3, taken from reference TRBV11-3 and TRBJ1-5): EAGVVQSPRYKIIEKKQPVAFWCNPISGHNTLYWYLQNLGQGPELLIRYENEEAVDDSQLPKDRFSAERLKGVDSTLKIQPAELGDSAVYLCASSLTGYSNQPQHFGDGTRLSIL.

CDR3 in amino acids: CASSSTYEQYF. The CDR3 bases are TGTGCCAGCAGTTCGACCTACGAGCAGTACTTC. The rearrangement uses TRBV27 and TRBJ2-7; D unclear. CDR1 and CDR2 from the germline V gene are MNHEY and SMNVEV (reference sequence). V shed 4 bases and J shed 2 bases, with 3 bases lying between them. CDR3 length equals 11 residues.

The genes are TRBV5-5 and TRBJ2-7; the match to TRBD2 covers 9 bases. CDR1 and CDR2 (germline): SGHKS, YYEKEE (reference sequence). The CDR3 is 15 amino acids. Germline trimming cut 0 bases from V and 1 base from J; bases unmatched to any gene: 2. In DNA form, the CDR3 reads TGTGCCAGCAGCTTGGGACTAGCGGAGTCCTACGAGCAGTACTTC. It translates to CASSLGLAESYEQYF.

DNA for the CDR3: TGTGCCAGCACAGGGGGGGACACCGGGGAGCTGTTTTTT. Its protein product is CASTGGDTGELFF. V and J are TRBV7-6 and TRBJ2-2; D may correspond to TRBD1 or TRBD2 (7 bases each). Germline values: CDR1 SGHVS, CDR2 FNYEAQ. The CDR3 runs to 13 residues. Trimming pared 7 bases from V and 3 bases from J, leaving 9 bases between.